The entry that follows covers one T cell receptor (beta chain) sequence. Its specificity is unknown. This entry belongs to a study of T cell repertoires in cytomegalovirus infection. The wider study: Recently identified HLA-C-restricted and well-studied HLA-B-restricted CMV epitopes were used. Based on public TCR beta signatures, there were indications of CMV infection and of a matching HLA type.

The study, taken as a whole, reports: Within the response measured ex vivo, HLA-C-restricted CMV-specific TCR beta clonotypes were dominant. Individuals carrying CMV plus the relevant HLA were identified by cumulative frequency of public TCR beta families.

The CDR3 has 12 residues. Per germline, CDR1 MNHNY and CDR2 SVGAGI (reference sequence). The germline V and J ends were trimmed by 6 bases and 2 bases, with 5 bases remaining between them. TCRdb ran MiXCR on the reads and lists one entry per CDR3 protein. Among fewer than 850,000 distinct CDR3 sequences listed, almost 30% were seen once. The clonotype was recovered from a human donor in good health (CMV status not recorded). Some clones in this sample may be carry-over from other donors' samples. Sequencing used cultured CD8+ T cells from PBMCs, obtained from culture after CMV antigen stimulation. The chain carries TRBV6-6 and TRBJ1-5, with no clear D. The DNA for the CDR3 is TGTGCCAGCAGGCCAGGCAATCAGCCCCAGCATTTT. It yields the protein CASRPGNQPQHF.